The 32 T cell receptor beta chains listed next were all sequenced from one sample in a study of early T cells in non-severe SARS-CoV-2 infection (dated by TCRdb to 2020 to 2023). Library creation used 5' RACE. TCRdb names NextSeq 500 as the instrument used. TCRdb cleaned the public reads at Q25 with fastp, built clones with MiXCR and kept in-frame beta chains. All rows with the same CDR3 protein become a single entry with the most common DNA and genes. A total of tens of thousands of distinct CDR3 sequences appear in this sample, roughly 10% of them only once. The top ten clonotypes cover about 4.1% of the sample. Source material: whole blood. Every receptor here comes from an adult who was a healthcare worker with PCR-confirmed SARS-CoV-2 infection or an uninfected control (not recorded which).

This clonotype came up many times. The rearrangement uses TRBV7-9 and TRBJ1-2; the D gene is possibly TRBD1 (5 bases). Per germline, CDR1 SEHNR and CDR2 FQNEAQ (reference sequence). V lost 5 bases and J 6 bases, leaving 13 bases between the germline ends. CDR3 length equals 13 residues. The CDR3 nucleotides read TGTGCCAGCAGCCTCGGTGGGGGTGATGGCTACACCTTC. Translated: CASSLGGGDGYTF.

This clonotype showed up many times. This sequence joins TRBV7-6 and TRBJ2-1; 7 nucleotides line up with TRBD1. The trim removed 6 bases at V and 4 bases at J, leaving 6 bases unmatched. Germline assignment: CDR1 SGHVS and CDR2 FNYEAQ. The length of the CDR3 is 14 residues. The CDR3 here is CASSPDRVYNEQFF. The CDR3, as DNA: TGTGCCAGCAGTCCTGACAGGGTTTACAATGAGCAGTTCTTC.

There are many counts of this clonotype. This rearrangement joins TRBV29-1 to TRBJ1-1, with TRBD1 matching 7 bases. Germline V gene data show CDR1 as SQVTM and CDR2 as ANQGSEA. The CDR3 extends over 14 amino acids. V was clipped by 0 bases and J by 3 bases; unmatched bases: 4. CDR3 amino acids: CSVEDDREYTEAFF. CDR3 nucleotide sequence: TGCAGCGTTGAAGATGACAGGGAATACACTGAAGCTTTCTTT. Complete variable domain (other parts from reference TRBV29-1 and TRBJ1-1): SAVISQKPSRDICQRGTSLTIQCQVDSQVTMMFWYRQQPGQSLTLIATANQGSEATYESGFVIDKFPISRPNLTFSTLTVSNMSPEDSSIYLCSVEDDREYTEAFFGQGTRLTVV.

At least ten counts were recorded for this clonotype. The chain couples TRBV18 to TRBJ2-7; D gene uncertain. From germline, CDR1 is KGHSH and CDR2 LQKENI. V was clipped by 0 bases and J by 2 bases, with 8 bases between them. The CDR3 has 14 amino acids. The CDR3 sequence is CASSPPVVPYEQYF. The CDR3, as DNA: TGTGCCAGCTCACCACCGGTCGTACCCTACGAGCAGTACTTC. The full variable domain, its missing parts supplied by reference TRBV18 and TRBJ2-7, is NAGVMQNPRHLVRRRGQEARLRCSPMKGHSHVYWYRQLPEEGLKFMVYLQKENIIDESGMPKERFSAEFPKEGPSILRIQQVVRGDSAAYFCASSPPVVPYEQYFGPGTRLTVT.

The J gene is TRBJ2-7, the V gene TRBV28; 7 bases line up with TRBD1. There are 12 residues in the CDR3. With V trimmed by 6 bases and J by 4 bases, 3 bases remained unmatched. CDR1 and CDR2 from the germline V gene are MDHEN and SYDVKM. Written as DNA, the CDR3 is TGTGCCAGCAGACTGACAGGGTACGAGCAGTACTTC. Translated, it gives CASRLTGYEQYF.

This chain links TRBV3-1 with TRBJ2-7; 7 nucleotides agree with TRBD2. The CDR3 sequence is 13 residues long. V lost 1 base to trimming and J lost 5 bases; unmatched junction nucleotides: 2. The V gene's germline CDR1 is LGHDT and CDR2 YNNKEL (reference sequence). The CDR3 nucleotides are TGTGCCAGCAGCCAAGGGGGGGGAAACGAGCAGTACTTC. Its translation: CASSQGGGNEQYF.

This clonotype was picked up a small number of times. The CDR3 DNA reads TGTGCCAGCAGGCCCGGGACAGCCCGCAATCAGCCCCAGCATTTT. This gives the protein CASRPGTARNQPQHF. V usage is TRBV5-8 and J usage is TRBJ1-5; 7 positions agree with TRBD1. This CDR3 region has 15 residues. The J segment lost 2 bases and the V segment lost 5 bases, leaving 7 bases of the junction unmatched. Germline V lookup: CDR1 SGHTS, CDR2 YDEGEE.

This clonotype was seen ten or more times. The rearrangement joins TRBV12-3 or TRBV12-4 to TRBJ2-1; weak D call: TRBD2 (5 bases). Trimming left V 1 base short and J 10 bases short, with 11 bases between. CDR3 length: 13 amino acids. This chain's CDR3 is CASSLVSWEEQFF. For the CDR3, the DNA is TGTGCCAGCAGTTTAGTATCGTGGGAGGAGCAGTTCTTC.

This clonotype has more than one count but fewer than ten. The chain uses TRBV20-1 and TRBJ2-1, with D unclear. Germline values: CDR1 DFQATT, CDR2 SNEGSKA (reference sequence). The CDR3 consists of 13 residues. V lost 1 base and J 0 bases, leaving 4 bases between the germline ends. CDR3 region: CSARAVSYNEQFF. The CDR3 DNA follows: TGCAGTGCTAGAGCGGTCTCCTACAATGAGCAGTTCTTC.

The sample holds a few counts of this clonotype. Mismatch with germline at one junction end may stem from a read error. V usage is TRBV6-5 and J usage is TRBJ2-1; the D gene is possibly TRBD2 (6 bases). Germline CDR1 is MNHEY and CDR2 is SVGAGI. The CDR3 length is 17 residues. The CDR3: CASSYRGGSRARNEQFF. The CDR3 DNA follows: TGCGCCAGCAGTTACCGGGGAGGCTCCAGGGCGAGGAATGAGCAGTTCTTC.

The chain employs TRBV28 and TRBJ2-7; D may be TRBD1 (6 bases). The germline gives CDR1 MDHEN, CDR2 SYDVKM. The CDR3 spans 14 residues. Between the trimmed V and J ends, which lost 6 bases and 2 bases, there was a span of 14 bases. The CDR3 spells CASSSTGYTYEQYF. CDR3 sequence (DNA): TGTGCCAGCAGCAGCACAGGGTACACCTACGAGCAGTACTTC. Using reference TRBV28 and TRBJ2-7 for the parts outside the CDR3, the full variable domain is DVKVTQSSRYLVKRTGEKVFLECVQDMDHENMFWYRQDPGLGLRLIYFSYDVKMKEKGDIPEGYSVSREKKERFSLILESASTNQTSMYLCASSSTGYTYEQYFGPGTRLTVT.

CDR3 region: CASSLSRGRDTQYF. The CDR3 nucleotides read TGTGCCAGCAGTTTATCCAGGGGTAGGGATACGCAGTATTTT. The V gene is TRBV27, the J gene TRBJ2-3; D is possibly TRBD1 (6 bases). The CDR3 runs to 14 residues. Germline V lookup: CDR1 MNHEY, CDR2 SMNVEV (reference sequence). V lost 0 bases and J lost 6, with 10 bases in between.

This chain links TRBV7-9 with TRBJ2-3; TRBD1 matches 11 bases. The CDR3 consists of 16 residues. The V segment lost 5 bases and the J segment 2 bases; nucleotides outside the gene matches: 6. From germline, CDR1 is SEHNR and CDR2 FQNEAQ (reference sequence). CDR3 DNA sequence: TGTGCCAGCAGCCCGTGGACAGGGGGCAACACAGATACGCAGTATTTT. It translates to CASSPWTGGNTDTQYF. Full variable domain (remainder filled in from reference TRBV7-9 and TRBJ2-3): DTGVSQNPRHKITKRGQNVTFRCDPISEHNRLYWYRQTLGQGPEFLTYFQNEAQLEKSRLLSDRFSAERPKGSFSTLEIQRTEQGDSAMYLCASSPWTGGNTDTQYFGPGTRLTVL.

The table lists this clonotype with a few counts. The V and J genes are TRBV5-1 and TRBJ2-3, with D possibly being TRBD1 or TRBD2 (5 bases each). The CDR3 runs to 14 residues. Germline V gene lookup returns CDR1 SGHRS and CDR2 YFSETQ. V shed 0 bases and J shed 4 bases, with 9 bases lying between them. DNA for the CDR3: TGCGCCAGCAGCTTGGTCCCGGGGCCAGATACGCAGTATTTT. The encoded protein is CASSLVPGPDTQYF.

At least ten counts were recorded for this clonotype. This rearrangement joins TRBV12-3 or TRBV12-4 to TRBJ2-5; 9 positions match TRBD2. This CDR3 has 14 amino acids. After removal of 5 bases from V and 9 bases from J, the junction contained 10 bases not matched to a gene. The CDR3 is CASSDLTSGRAQYF. Here the CDR3 DNA reads TGTGCCAGCAGTGACCTGACTAGCGGCCGGGCCCAGTACTTC.

This clonotype was counted at least ten times. This chain uses TRBV20-1 with TRBJ2-3; no clear D. The CDR3 sequence is 14 residues long. V shed 1 base and J shed 2 bases, with 10 bases lying between them. The germline CDR1 and CDR2 sequences are DFQATT and SNEGSKA (reference sequence). The CDR3 bases are TGCAGTGCTAGAGGGCCGAGGTCCACAGATACGCAGTATTTT. It codes for CSARGPRSTDTQYF.

CDR3: CASSYSLRRQGDYEQYF. DNA for the CDR3: TGTGCCAGCAGTTACTCGCTTCGTCGACAGGGGGATTACGAGCAGTACTTC. J is TRBJ2-7 and V is TRBV6-2 or TRBV6-3, with 9 positions matching TRBD1. The CDR3 is 17 residues long. Trimming took 0 bases from V and 4 from J; bases not matched to a gene: 10. CDR1 is MNHEY, CDR2 SVGEGT, per germline.

About this clonotype: One end of the junction does not line up with germline, which may come from a read error. The gene calls are TRBV6-1 and TRBJ2-7; D is perhaps TRBD2 (5 bases). This CDR3 has 15 residues. Germline V gives CDR1 MNHNS, CDR2 SASEGT. The CDR3 bases are TGTGCCAGCAGGGAAGGACTTGCGAGCTCCTACGAGCAGTACTTC. Translated, it gives CASREGLASSYEQYF.

The chain couples TRBV6-2 or TRBV6-3 to TRBJ1-5, with no clear D. V lost 5 bases and J lost 0, with 8 bases in between. The CDR3 runs 14 residues. The germline V gene has CDR1 MNHEY and CDR2 SVGEGT. The chain's CDR3 is CASSARNSNQPQHF. The CDR3 region has the DNA TGTGCCAGCAGTGCCCGAAATAGCAATCAGCCCCAGCATTTT.

This clonotype was seen many times. The genes are TRBV20-1 and TRBJ2-3; 10 nucleotides match TRBD2. Germline values: CDR1 DFQATT, CDR2 SNEGSKA (reference sequence). This CDR3 is 15 amino acids long. Trimming at V came to 0 bases and at J to 3 bases, leaving 3 bases not matched to a gene. The CDR3 spells CSARDPTSGTDTQYF. For the CDR3, the DNA is TGCAGTGCTAGAGATCCGACTAGCGGGACAGATACGCAGTATTTT.

CDR3 sequence (DNA): TGTGCCAGCAGACCGGGACTAGCGGGAGGGCTCCCCTACAATGAGCAGTTCTTC. This gives the protein CASRPGLAGGLPYNEQFF. V is TRBV7-8 and J is TRBJ2-1; 16 positions agree with TRBD2. V lost 6 bases, J lost 2 bases, and 7 bases stayed unmatched. Germline V gene sequence: CDR1 SGHVS, CDR2 FQNEAQ. This CDR3 spans 18 amino acids.

This clonotype was counted ten times or more. This chain uses TRBV5-5 with TRBJ2-3; 10 bases map to TRBD1. Germline CDR1 reads SGHKS; CDR2 reads YYEKEE (reference sequence). The CDR3 is 16 residues long. J lost 0 bases, V lost 4 bases, and 5 bases had no gene match. The chain's CDR3 is CASSGDRGLSTDTQYF. The DNA of the CDR3 is TGTGCCAGCAGCGGGGACAGGGGACTTAGCACAGATACGCAGTATTTT.

The V call is TRBV4-2, the J call TRBJ2-7; 14 bases line up with TRBD2. The CDR3 contains 18 residues. V trimming: 5 bases; J trimming: 5 bases; junction bases outside the gene matches: 14. Germline lookup yields CDR1 LGHNA and CDR2 YNFKEQ. For the CDR3, the DNA is TGTGCCAGCAGCTCACCCCCTCTGGGACTAGCGGGAGACCACGAGCAGTACTTC. This gives the protein CASSSPPLGLAGDHEQYF.

This clonotype was observed many times. The rearrangement joins TRBV24-1 to TRBJ2-1; 9 bases agree with TRBD2. The CDR3 runs 17 residues. Germline V CDR1 and CDR2: KGHDR, SFDVKD. With V trimmed by 3 bases and J by 5 bases, 10 bases remained unmatched. This CDR3 is CATSDPLSGRMNNEQFF. The DNA for the CDR3 is TGTGCCACCAGTGATCCTCTTAGCGGGAGAATGAACAATGAGCAGTTCTTC.

This clonotype was picked up many times. The chain combines TRBV5-1 with TRBJ2-3; 7 positions match TRBD1. The J segment lost 1 base and the V segment lost 4 bases, leaving 6 bases of the junction unmatched. This CDR3 region has 15 residues. Germline CDR1 and CDR2: SGHRS and YFSETQ. The chain's CDR3 is CASSQDRLRTDTQYF. The CDR3 region has the DNA TGCGCCAGCAGCCAGGACAGGCTCCGCACAGATACGCAGTATTTT.

In its sample, this clonotype was seen a few times. The J gene is TRBJ2-1, the V gene TRBV29-1; possible D gene TRBD1, 5 bases. Germline values: CDR1 SQVTM, CDR2 ANQGSEA. This CDR3 region has 13 residues. The V end lost 7 bases, the J end lost 9 bases, and 19 bases lay between the germline ends. The DNA of the CDR3 is TGCAGCGCTAGTACAACAGACAGTTCTGAGCAGTTCTTC. As protein: CSASTTDSSEQFF.

This clonotype was counted many times. CDR3 sequence (DNA): TGTGCCAGCAGCTTAGTTATCTCCGGAGAGACCCAGTACTTC. Amino acid sequence: CASSLVISGETQYF. The chain joins TRBV7-8 to TRBJ2-5; D not certain. Germline V gene data show CDR1 as SGHVS and CDR2 as FQNEAQ. The CDR3 extends over 14 amino acids. The germline V and J ends were trimmed by 1 base and 4 bases, with 10 bases remaining between them.

This clonotype was seen a few times. J is TRBJ2-7 and V is TRBV6-1; D is possibly TRBD1 (5 bases). The CDR3 is made up of 14 amino acids. V was shortened by 7 bases and J by 2 bases, with 15 bases between the two germline ends. CDR1 is MNHNS, CDR2 SASEGT, per germline. CDR3 region: CASNQAGLTYEQYF. The CDR3 DNA reads TGTGCCAGCAATCAGGCAGGGTTAACCTACGAGCAGTACTTC.

This clonotype was picked up many times. V usage is TRBV6-1 and J usage is TRBJ2-3; possible D gene TRBD2, 7 bases. The germline V and J ends were trimmed by 3 bases and 8 bases, with 15 bases remaining between them. The germline CDR1 and CDR2 sequences are MNHNS and SASEGT. The length of the CDR3 is 14 residues. CDR3 sequence: CASSDWTRGGTQYF. In DNA form, the CDR3 reads TGTGCCAGCAGTGATTGGACAAGGGGGGGTACGCAGTATTTT.

The chain recombines TRBV12-3 or TRBV12-4 with TRBJ2-3; D is undetermined. This CDR3 has 17 amino acids. Trimming shortened V by 5 bases and J by 2 bases, and 20 bases separated the two germline ends. CDR3 residues: CASSQKDPHRTTDTQYF. DNA for the CDR3: TGTGCCAGCAGTCAGAAGGACCCACACCGAACCACAGATACGCAGTATTTT.

This clonotype showed up many times. The chain recombines TRBV10-3 with TRBJ2-7; D remains ambiguous. Trimming stripped 0 bases from V and 1 base from J, with 7 bases between. The germline CDR1 and CDR2 sequences are ENHRY and SYGVKD. The CDR3 consists of 14 residues. CDR3 amino acids: CAISESGGSYEQYF. DNA for the CDR3: TGTGCCATCAGTGAGTCAGGCGGATCCTACGAGCAGTACTTC.

The chain combines TRBV3-1 with TRBJ2-2; 9 bases fit TRBD1. With V trimmed by 1 base and J by 4 bases, 4 bases remained unmatched. Germline-derived CDR1 and CDR2 are LGHDT and YNNKEL (reference sequence). The CDR3 consists of 16 residues. The CDR3 protein is CASSQGTGVGTGELFF. The CDR3 DNA reads as TGTGCCAGCAGCCAAGGGACAGGGGTTGGCACCGGGGAGCTGTTTTTT.